Shown below are 28 T cell receptor beta chains from a single sample sequenced in a study of T cell responses to AZD1222 COVID-19 vaccine. The table came from immunoSEQ multiplex PCR; TCRdb's copy has only in-frame clones and leaves some out. Of roughly 100,000 clones listed, roughly 80% are singletons. Source: peripheral blood, taken 28 days after the second AZD1222 dose. These receptors originate from an adult who received the AZD1222 COVID-19 vaccine.

The V gene is TRBV19, the J gene TRBJ2-1; 7 bases are a match to TRBD2. The CDR3 is 15 amino acids. The V segment lost 2 bases and the J segment 7 bases; nucleotides outside the gene matches: 8. Looked up from germline, CDR1 is LNHDA and CDR2 is SQIVND (reference sequence). The CDR3 DNA sequence: TGTGCCAGTAGTATATGGAGCGGGACGGGGAATGAGCAGTTCTTC. It codes for CASSIWSGTGNEQFF.

V and J are TRBV11-1 and TRBJ2-5; D is uncertain. Germline lookup yields CDR1 SGHAT and CDR2 FQDESV (reference sequence). CDR3 size: 14 residues. Between the trimmed V and J ends, which lost 0 bases and 5 bases, there was a span of 10 bases. The CDR3 DNA sequence: TGTGCCAGCAGCTTAGCTGGTGGCAGGGAGACCCAGTACTTC. This codes for CASSLAGGRETQYF.

The chain is built from TRBV28 and TRBJ1-1; possible D gene TRBD1, 5 bases. The CDR3 is 14 amino acids. The germline V gene has CDR1 MDHEN and CDR2 SYDVKM. Trimming cost V 5 bases and J 2 bases, with 12 bases left between them. CDR3: CASSPPGGNTEAFF. For the CDR3, the DNA is TGTGCCAGCAGTCCCCCCGGGGGAAACACTGAAGCTTTCTTT.

The chain uses TRBV7-2 and TRBJ2-7, with D uncertain. Germline assignment: CDR1 SGHTA and CDR2 FQGNSA. Between the trimmed V and J ends, which lost 1 base and 3 bases, there was a span of 4 bases. The CDR3 consists of 12 residues. The CDR3 loop is CASSLGFYEQYF. The CDR3 DNA reads as TGTGCCAGCAGCTTAGGGTTCTACGAGCAGTACTTC.

The chain uses TRBV6-2 or TRBV6-3 and TRBJ2-7, with 13 bases fitting TRBD2. This CDR3 region has 15 residues. V gave up 4 bases and J gave up 4 bases; unmatched junction bases: 4. Germline-derived CDR1 and CDR2 are MNHEY and SVGEGT. This CDR3 is CASSSRTSGRYEQYF. As DNA, the CDR3 is TGTGCCAGCAGTTCCCGGACTAGCGGGAGATACGAGCAGTACTTC.

The chain uses TRBV5-5 and TRBJ1-1; 8 bases line up with TRBD1. The CDR3 sequence is 15 residues long. V dropped 2 bases and J dropped 2; count of bases not matched to a gene: 5. Germline CDR1 and CDR2: SGHKS and YYEKEE (reference sequence). The CDR3 coding sequence is TGTGCCAGCAGCTTTAGGGACAGGACCAACACTGAAGCTTTCTTT. This gives the protein CASSFRDRTNTEAFF.

The chain has TRBV5-5 and TRBJ1-4; D is ambiguous. In germline, CDR1 is SGHKS, CDR2 YYEKEE (reference sequence). The germline V and J ends were trimmed by 2 bases and 0 bases, with 5 bases remaining between them. The CDR3 runs to 14 residues. The CDR3 DNA reads TGTGCCAGCAGCTTTACCCCAACTAATGAAAAACTGTTTTTT. Translation gives CASSFTPTNEKLFF.

This chain links TRBV5-5 with TRBJ1-2, with 7 bases matching TRBD1. The V gene's germline CDR1 is SGHKS and CDR2 YYEKEE (reference sequence). The CDR3 runs 14 residues. The V segment lost 3 bases and the J segment 4 bases; nucleotides outside the gene matches: 6. The CDR3 nucleotides are TGTGCCAGCAGCTCGGGACAGAACCTCTATGGCTACACCTTC. Translation: CASSSGQNLYGYTF.

This clone was observed a handful of times. The chain is built from TRBV10-1 and TRBJ2-2; no definite D call. V was trimmed by 3 bases and J by 4 bases, leaving 3 bases between them. Per the germline V gene, CDR1 is WNHNN and CDR2 is SYGVQD (reference sequence). CDR3 length: 12 amino acids. The CDR3 sequence is CASSETTGELFF. The CDR3 nucleotides read TGCGCCAGCAGTGAAACCACCGGGGAGCTGTTTTTT.

This clone was picked up one time. The rearrangement links TRBV11-1 to TRBJ2-3; no reliable D call. Germline CDR1 and CDR2: SGHAT and FQDESV (reference sequence). The CDR3 is 13 residues long. V lost 3 bases to trimming and J lost 1 base, with 5 bases between them. The chain's CDR3 is CASSFRGTDTQYF. The CDR3 nucleotides read TGTGCCAGCAGCTTTCGGGGCACAGATACGCAGTATTTT.

The J gene is TRBJ1-5, the V gene TRBV4-1; a possible D gene is TRBD1 (5 bases). The CDR3 runs 15 residues. Germline CDR1 reads MGHRA; CDR2 reads YSYEKL. The ends were cut back, 1 base at V and 5 bases at J, with 12 bases in the middle. The CDR3 sequence: CASSQGRTNYQPQHF. The CDR3 DNA reads TGCGCCAGCAGCCAAGGCCGGACAAACTATCAGCCCCAGCATTTT.

The CDR3 DNA is TGCGCCAGCAGCTTGGGAGCGGGCTTTAACAATGAGCAGTTCTTC. Its protein product is CASSLGAGFNNEQFF. The genes are TRBV5-1 and TRBJ2-1; D perhaps matches TRBD2 (6 bases). The CDR3 consists of 15 residues. Trimming took off 0 bases at V and 5 bases at J, with 12 bases between the two ends. Germline loops: CDR1 SGHRS, CDR2 YFSETQ.

The chain links TRBV5-1 to TRBJ1-5, with D perhaps matching TRBD1 (5 bases). Trimming pared 7 bases from V and 0 bases from J, leaving 8 bases between. Germline lookup yields CDR1 SGHRS and CDR2 YFSETQ. The CDR3 runs 13 residues. The CDR3 reads CASSRDSNQPQHF. CDR3 DNA: TGCGCCAGCTCCAGGGATAGCAATCAGCCCCAGCATTTT.

The chain carries TRBV19 and TRBJ1-5; D ambiguous. Trimming took off 6 bases at V and 3 bases at J, with 12 bases between the two ends. The CDR3 is 14 residues long. Germline CDR1 LNHDA, CDR2 SQIVND (reference sequence). The DNA for the CDR3 is TGTGCCAGTAGGAGGTCCTTCTTCAATCAGCCCCAGCATTTT. Amino acid sequence: CASRRSFFNQPQHF.

A word on this clone: Other DNA sequences in the same sample also yield this CDR3. This chain joins TRBV5-6 and TRBJ1-1; D is unclear. The CDR3 contains 12 residues. V was cut by 0 bases and J by 3 bases, with 3 bases left in between. In germline, CDR1 is SGHDT, CDR2 YYEEEE. The CDR3 sequence is CASSLEDTEAFF. DNA for the CDR3: TGTGCCAGCAGCTTGGAGGACACTGAAGCTTTCTTT.

This clone was seen a few times. The J gene is TRBJ1-5, the V gene TRBV12-3 or TRBV12-4; D unclear. Trimming took off 3 bases at V and 5 bases at J, with 8 bases between the two ends. This CDR3 has 13 amino acids. In DNA form, the CDR3 reads TGTGCCAGCAGTTTTAGGGTCGATCAGCCCCAGCATTTT. It codes for CASSFRVDQPQHF.

The rearrangement joins TRBV5-4 to TRBJ2-5, with TRBD2 matching 8 bases. V lost 1 base and J lost 5; bases outside the gene matches: 7. The length of the CDR3 is 15 residues. Germline loops: CDR1 SGHNT, CDR2 YYREEE (reference sequence). CDR3 in DNA: TGTGCCAGCAGCTTGAGCGGGGGCCCGCGGGAGACCCAGTACTTC. This encodes CASSLSGGPRETQYF. The full variable domain, completed using reference TRBV5-4 and TRBJ2-5, is ETGVTQSPTHLIKTRGQQVTLRCSSQSGHNTVSWYQQALGQGPQFIFQYYREEENGRGNFPPRFSGLQFPNYSSELNVNALELDDSALYLCASSLSGGPRETQYFGPGTRLLVL.

The chain recombines TRBV6-6 with TRBJ1-2; D is perhaps TRBD1 (5 bases). The CDR3 has 14 residues. Germline loops: CDR1 MNHNY, CDR2 SVGAGI (reference sequence). V gave up 2 bases and J gave up 1 base, with 8 bases separating them. The CDR3 coding sequence is TGTGCCAGCAGTTACGTGGGACTTAACTATGGCTACACCTTC. As protein: CASSYVGLNYGYTF.

This chain joins TRBV9 and TRBJ2-2; 11 positions agree with TRBD2. Germline V gene sequence: CDR1 SGDLS, CDR2 YYNGEE. This CDR3 is built from 15 residues. V shed 2 bases, J shed 7 bases, and the junction held 4 bases outside the gene matches. The CDR3 region has the DNA TGTGCCAGCAGCGTTAGCGGGGGGGCTGGCGGGGAGCTGTTTTTT. Translated, it gives CASSVSGGAGGELFF.

This clone was observed a single time. The chain combines TRBV5-1 with TRBJ1-3; 9 nucleotides align to TRBD1. J gave up 4 bases and V 2 bases, and 7 bases lay outside the gene matches. Germline V gene data show CDR1 as SGHRS and CDR2 as YFSETQ. This CDR3 has 16 amino acids. The CDR3 coding sequence is TGCGCCAGCAGCTTTACAGGGGGCGCTTACGGAAACACCATATATTTT. Amino acids: CASSFTGGAYGNTIYF.

This clone was picked up one time. The rearrangement links TRBV6-2 or TRBV6-3 to TRBJ2-5; D is undetermined. This CDR3 spans 15 amino acids. Between the trimmed V and J ends, which lost 2 bases and 2 bases, there was a span of 12 bases. Germline V lookup: CDR1 MNHEY, CDR2 SVGEGT. CDR3 sequence: CASSYLGLDQETQYF. The CDR3 nucleotides are TGTGCCAGCAGTTACCTGGGGTTGGATCAAGAGACCCAGTACTTC.

This chain links TRBV5-4 with TRBJ1-6; possibly TRBD1 for D (5 bases). The germline V gene has CDR1 SGHNT and CDR2 YYREEE (reference sequence). The CDR3 totals 16 residues. V lost 3 bases and J 5 bases, leaving 15 bases between the germline ends. The CDR3 sequence is CASSSEGTAHNSPLHF. CDR3 coding DNA: TGTGCCAGCAGCTCCGAGGGGACGGCACATAATTCACCCCTCCACTTT.

The chain carries TRBV18 and TRBJ1-1; D is unclear. CDR1 KGHSH and CDR2 LQKENI come from the germline V gene. V was pared by 2 bases and J by 5 bases, with 9 bases between. The CDR3 runs to 13 residues. CDR3 residues: CASSPVGGTEAFF. The CDR3 nucleotides are TGTGCCAGCTCACCAGTGGGCGGGACTGAAGCTTTCTTT.

The chain carries TRBV5-1 and TRBJ1-1; 7 nucleotides agree with TRBD1. Germline CDR1 and CDR2: SGHRS and YFSETQ. The CDR3 length is 14 residues. V shed 4 bases, J shed 1 base, and the junction held 4 bases outside the gene matches. The chain's CDR3 is CASSPGTENTEAFF. In DNA form, the CDR3 reads TGCGCCAGCAGCCCGGGGACAGAGAACACTGAAGCTTTCTTT.

The J gene is TRBJ2-7, the V gene TRBV7-6, with a possible D match to TRBD2 (5 bases). This CDR3 region has 13 residues. The V end was cut by 5 bases, the J end by 3 bases, with 11 bases between. Germline loops: CDR1 SGHVS, CDR2 FNYEAQ. The CDR3 nucleotides are TGTGCCAGCAGCCCAGAGGGCAACTACGAGCAGTACTTC. Translating gives CASSPEGNYEQYF.

J is TRBJ1-5 and V is TRBV18, with 8 bases matching TRBD1. Trimming removed 3 bases from V and 3 bases from J; junction bases left unmatched: 7. The CDR3 has 16 amino acids. From germline, CDR1 is KGHSH and CDR2 LQKENI. The CDR3 is CASSPGQGVFNQPQHF. The CDR3, as DNA: TGTGCCAGCTCACCCGGACAGGGAGTCTTCAATCAGCCCCAGCATTTT.

This clone was detected only a few times. This chain connects TRBV20-1 to TRBJ1-6; the D gene is possibly TRBD1 (5 bases). This CDR3 comprises 12 residues. V shed 3 bases and J shed 8 bases, with 8 bases lying between them. Germline V gene data show CDR1 as DFQATT and CDR2 as SNEGSKA (reference sequence). CDR3 in DNA: TGCAGTGCTAGTGGGGGGGATTCACCCCTCCACTTT. Encoded protein: CSASGGDSPLHF.

The rearrangement joins TRBV5-1 to TRBJ1-1, with D tentatively TRBD1 (5 bases). The V and J ends lost 6 bases and 1 base respectively, with 10 bases between them. Germline lookup yields CDR1 SGHRS and CDR2 YFSETQ. The CDR3 has 13 residues. CDR3 residues: CASKLTENTEAFF. The CDR3 region has the DNA TGCGCCAGCAAACTGACAGAGAACACTGAAGCTTTCTTT.